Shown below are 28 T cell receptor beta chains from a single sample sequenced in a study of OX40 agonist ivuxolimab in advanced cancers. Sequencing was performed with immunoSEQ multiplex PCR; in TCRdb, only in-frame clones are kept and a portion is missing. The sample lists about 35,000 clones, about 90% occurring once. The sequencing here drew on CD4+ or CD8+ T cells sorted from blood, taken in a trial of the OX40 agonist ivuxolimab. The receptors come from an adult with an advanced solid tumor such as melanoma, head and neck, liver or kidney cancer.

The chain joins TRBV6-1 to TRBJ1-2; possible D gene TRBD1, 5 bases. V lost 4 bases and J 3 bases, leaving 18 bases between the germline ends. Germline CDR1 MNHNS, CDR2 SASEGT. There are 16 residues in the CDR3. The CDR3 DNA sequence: TGTGCCAGCAGTGGCCGGGGACCTCAGGTCTACTATGGCTACACCTTC. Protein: CASSGRGPQVYYGYTF.

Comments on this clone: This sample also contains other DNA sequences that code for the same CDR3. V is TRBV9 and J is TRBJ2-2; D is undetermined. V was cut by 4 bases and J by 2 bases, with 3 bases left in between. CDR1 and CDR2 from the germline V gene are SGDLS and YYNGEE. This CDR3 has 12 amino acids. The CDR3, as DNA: TGTGCCAGCAGCCTTAACACCGGGGAGCTGTTTTTT. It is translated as CASSLNTGELFF.

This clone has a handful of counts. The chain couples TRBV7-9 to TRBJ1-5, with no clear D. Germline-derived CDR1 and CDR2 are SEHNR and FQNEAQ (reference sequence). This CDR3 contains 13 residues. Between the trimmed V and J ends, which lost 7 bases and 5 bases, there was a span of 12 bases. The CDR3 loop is CASTLRTDQPQHF. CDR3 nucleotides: TGTGCCAGCACCCTCCGTACCGATCAGCCCCAGCATTTT.

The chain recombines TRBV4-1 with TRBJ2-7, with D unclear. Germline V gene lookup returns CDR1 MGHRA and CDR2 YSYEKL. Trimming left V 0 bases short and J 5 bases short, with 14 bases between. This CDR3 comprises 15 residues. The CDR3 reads CASSQERHPADEQYF. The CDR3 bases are TGCGCCAGCAGCCAAGAAAGGCACCCCGCGGACGAGCAGTACTTC.

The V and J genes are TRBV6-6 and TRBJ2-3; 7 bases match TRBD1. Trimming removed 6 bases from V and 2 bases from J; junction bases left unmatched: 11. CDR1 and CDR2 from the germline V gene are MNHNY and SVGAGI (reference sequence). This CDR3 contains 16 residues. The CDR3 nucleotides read TGTGCCAGCAGGTACCCCTCAGGGGGAGACACAGATACGCAGTATTTT. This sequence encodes CASRYPSGGDTDTQYF.

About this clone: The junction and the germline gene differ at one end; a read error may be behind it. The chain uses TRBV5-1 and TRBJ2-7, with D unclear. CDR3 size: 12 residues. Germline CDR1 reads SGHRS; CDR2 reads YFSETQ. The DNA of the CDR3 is TGCGTCAGCAGCTTGACCCACTACGAGCAGTACTTC. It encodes CVSSLTHYEQYF.

DNA for the CDR3: TGCGCCAGCAGCCAAGTGGGTAGCAATCAGCCCCAGCATTTT. Residues: CASSQVGSNQPQHF. V gene TRBV4-3 combines with J gene TRBJ1-5; D is ambiguous. CDR1 is LGHNA, CDR2 YSLEER, per germline. CDR3 length equals 14 residues. The V end was cut by 1 base, the J end by 0 bases, with 4 bases between.

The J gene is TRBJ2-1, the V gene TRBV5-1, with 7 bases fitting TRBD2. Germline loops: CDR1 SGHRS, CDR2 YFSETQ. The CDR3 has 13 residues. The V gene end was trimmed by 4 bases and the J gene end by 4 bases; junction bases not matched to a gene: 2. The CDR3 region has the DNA TGCGCCAGCAGCACGGGACTATACAATGAGCAGTTCTTC. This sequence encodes CASSTGLYNEQFF.

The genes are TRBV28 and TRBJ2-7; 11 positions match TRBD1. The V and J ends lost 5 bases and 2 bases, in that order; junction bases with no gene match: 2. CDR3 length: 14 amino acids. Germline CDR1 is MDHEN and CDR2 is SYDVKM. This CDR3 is CASSRTGGTYEQYF. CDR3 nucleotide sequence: TGTGCCAGCAGTCGGACAGGGGGCACCTACGAGCAGTACTTC.

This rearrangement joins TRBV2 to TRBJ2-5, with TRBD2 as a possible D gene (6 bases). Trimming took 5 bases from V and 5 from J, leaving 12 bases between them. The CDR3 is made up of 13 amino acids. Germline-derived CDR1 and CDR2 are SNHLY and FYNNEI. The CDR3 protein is CASSRGAGETQYF. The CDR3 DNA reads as TGTGCCAGCAGTCGTGGGGCGGGGGAGACCCAGTACTTC. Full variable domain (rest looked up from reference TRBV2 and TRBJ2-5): EPEVTQTPSHQVTQMGQEVILRCVPISNHLYFYWYRQILGQKVEFLVSFYNNEISEKSEIFDDQFSVERPDGSNFTLKIRSTKLEDSAMYFCASSRGAGETQYFGPGTRLLVL.

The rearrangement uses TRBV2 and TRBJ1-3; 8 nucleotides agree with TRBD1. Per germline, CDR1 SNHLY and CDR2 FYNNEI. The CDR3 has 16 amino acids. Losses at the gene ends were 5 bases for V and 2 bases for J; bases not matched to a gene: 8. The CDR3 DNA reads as TGTGCCAGCAGTCAACCTCTGACAGGGGCTGGAAACACCATATATTTT. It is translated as CASSQPLTGAGNTIYF.

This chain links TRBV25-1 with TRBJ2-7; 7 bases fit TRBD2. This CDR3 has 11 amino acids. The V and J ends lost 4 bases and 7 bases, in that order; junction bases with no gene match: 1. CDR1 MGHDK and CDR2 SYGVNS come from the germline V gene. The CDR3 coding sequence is TGTGCCAGCAGTGTGGGGGGGGAGCAGTACTTC. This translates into CASSVGGEQYF.

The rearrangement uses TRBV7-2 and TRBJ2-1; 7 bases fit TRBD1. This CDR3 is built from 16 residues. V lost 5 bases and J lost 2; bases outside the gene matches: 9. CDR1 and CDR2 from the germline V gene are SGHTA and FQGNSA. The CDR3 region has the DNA TGTGCCAGCAGCATCGGGACAGCCCCCGCCTACAATGAGCAGTTCTTC. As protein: CASSIGTAPAYNEQFF.

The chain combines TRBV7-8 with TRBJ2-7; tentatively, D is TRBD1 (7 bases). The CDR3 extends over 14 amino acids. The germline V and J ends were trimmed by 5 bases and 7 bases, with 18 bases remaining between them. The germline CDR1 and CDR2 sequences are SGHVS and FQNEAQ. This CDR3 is CASSIYRGGGEQYF. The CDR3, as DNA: TGTGCCAGCAGCATCTACAGGGGTGGAGGGGAGCAGTACTTC. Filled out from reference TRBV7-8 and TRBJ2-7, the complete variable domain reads GAGVSQSPRYKVAKRGQDVALRCDPISGHVSLFWYQQALGQGPEFLTYFQNEAQLDKSGLPSDRFFAERPEGSVSTLKIQRTQQEDSAVYLCASSIYRGGGEQYFGPGTRLTVT.

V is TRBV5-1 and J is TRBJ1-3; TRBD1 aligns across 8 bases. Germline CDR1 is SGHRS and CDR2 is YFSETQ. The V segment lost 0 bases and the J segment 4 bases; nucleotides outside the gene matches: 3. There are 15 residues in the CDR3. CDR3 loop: CASSLDRGSGNTIYF. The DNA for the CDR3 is TGCGCCAGCAGCTTGGACAGGGGGTCAGGAAACACCATATATTTT.

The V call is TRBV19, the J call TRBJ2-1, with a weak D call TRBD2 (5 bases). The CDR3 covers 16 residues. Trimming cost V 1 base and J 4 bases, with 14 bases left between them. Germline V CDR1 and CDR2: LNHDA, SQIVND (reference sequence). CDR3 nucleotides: TGTGCCAGTAGTATAGCGTTCGAGGACTTTTACAATGAGCAGTTCTTC. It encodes CASSIAFEDFYNEQFF.

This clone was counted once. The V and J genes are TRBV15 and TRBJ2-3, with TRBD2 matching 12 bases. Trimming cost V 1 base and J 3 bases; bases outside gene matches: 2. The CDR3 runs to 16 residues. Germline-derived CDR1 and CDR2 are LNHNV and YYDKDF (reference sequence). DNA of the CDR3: TGTGCCACCAGCAGAGCCGGGACTAGCGGGACAGATACGCAGTATTTT. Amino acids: CATSRAGTSGTDTQYF.

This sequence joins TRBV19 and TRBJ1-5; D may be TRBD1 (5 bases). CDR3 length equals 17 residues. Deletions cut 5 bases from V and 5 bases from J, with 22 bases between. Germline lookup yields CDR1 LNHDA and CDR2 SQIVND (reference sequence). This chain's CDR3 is CASSSYLAMGVDQPQHF. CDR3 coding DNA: TGTGCCAGTAGTTCCTACCTCGCGATGGGGGTGGATCAGCCCCAGCATTTT.

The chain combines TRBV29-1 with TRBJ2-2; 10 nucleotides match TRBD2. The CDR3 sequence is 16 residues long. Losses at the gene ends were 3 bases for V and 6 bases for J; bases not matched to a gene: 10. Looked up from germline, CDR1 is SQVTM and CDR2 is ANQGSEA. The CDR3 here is CSVEVAGGKKAGELFF. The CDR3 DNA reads TGCAGCGTTGAGGTAGCGGGAGGAAAGAAAGCCGGGGAGCTGTTTTTT.

DNA of the CDR3: TGTGCCAGCAGCCCCCCAGGGTTGGTAGGCTACACCTTC. Protein product: CASSPPGLVGYTF. V is TRBV7-9 and J is TRBJ1-2, with D maybe TRBD1 (5 bases). Germline V lookup: CDR1 SEHNR, CDR2 FQNEAQ (reference sequence). The CDR3 contains 13 residues. The germline V and J ends were trimmed by 5 bases and 8 bases, with 15 bases remaining between them.

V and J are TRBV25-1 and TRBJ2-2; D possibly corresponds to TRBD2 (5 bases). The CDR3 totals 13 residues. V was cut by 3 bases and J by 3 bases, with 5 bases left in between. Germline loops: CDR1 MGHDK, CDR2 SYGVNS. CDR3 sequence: CASSERDTGELFF. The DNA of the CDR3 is TGTGCCAGCAGTGAGAGGGACACCGGGGAGCTGTTTTTT.

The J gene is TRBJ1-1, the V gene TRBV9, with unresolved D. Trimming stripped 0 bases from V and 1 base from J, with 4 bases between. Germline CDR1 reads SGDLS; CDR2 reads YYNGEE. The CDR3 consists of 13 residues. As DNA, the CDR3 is TGTGCCAGCAGCGTAGAAAGGAACACTGAAGCTTTCTTT. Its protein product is CASSVERNTEAFF.

The CDR3 nucleotides are TGTGCCAGCAGTTTATCTTATGACAATCAGCCCCAGCATTTT. Encoded protein: CASSLSYDNQPQHF. This sequence joins TRBV28 and TRBJ1-5; D remains unclear. Trimming cost V 1 base and J 3 bases, with 7 bases left between them. This CDR3 spans 14 amino acids. Per the germline V gene, CDR1 is MDHEN and CDR2 is SYDVKM.

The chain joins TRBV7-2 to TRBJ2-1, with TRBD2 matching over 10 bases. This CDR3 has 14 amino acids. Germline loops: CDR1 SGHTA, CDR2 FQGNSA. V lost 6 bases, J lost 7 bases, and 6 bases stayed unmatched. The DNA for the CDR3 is TGTGCCAGCAGTTATACAGCGGGAGGGAATGAGCAGTTCTTC. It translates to CASSYTAGGNEQFF.

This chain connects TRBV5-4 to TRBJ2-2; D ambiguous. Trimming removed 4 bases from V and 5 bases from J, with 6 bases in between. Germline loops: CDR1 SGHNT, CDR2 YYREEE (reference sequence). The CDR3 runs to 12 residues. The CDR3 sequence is CASSPETGELFF. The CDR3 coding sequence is TGTGCCAGCAGCCCGGAGACCGGGGAGCTGTTTTTT.

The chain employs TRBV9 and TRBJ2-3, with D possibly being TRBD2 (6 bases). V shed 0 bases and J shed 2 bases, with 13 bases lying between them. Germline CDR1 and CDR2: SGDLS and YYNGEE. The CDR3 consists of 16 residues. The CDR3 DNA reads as TGTGCCAGCAGCGTAGGCCTAGCGAGGGACACAGATACGCAGTATTTT. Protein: CASSVGLARDTDTQYF.

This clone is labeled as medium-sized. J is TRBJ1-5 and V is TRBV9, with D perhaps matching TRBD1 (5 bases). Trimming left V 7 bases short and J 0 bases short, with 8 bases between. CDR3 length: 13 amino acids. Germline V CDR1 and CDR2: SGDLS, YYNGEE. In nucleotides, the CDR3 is TGTGCCAGCGGGGGGGATAGCAATCAGCCCCAGCATTTT. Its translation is CASGGDSNQPQHF. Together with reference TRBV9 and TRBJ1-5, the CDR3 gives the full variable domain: DSGVTQTPKHLITATGQRVTLRCSPRSGDLSVYWYQQSLDQGLQFLIQYYNGEERAKGNILERFSAQQFPDLHSELNLSSLELGDSALYFCASGGDSNQPQHFGDGTRLSIL.

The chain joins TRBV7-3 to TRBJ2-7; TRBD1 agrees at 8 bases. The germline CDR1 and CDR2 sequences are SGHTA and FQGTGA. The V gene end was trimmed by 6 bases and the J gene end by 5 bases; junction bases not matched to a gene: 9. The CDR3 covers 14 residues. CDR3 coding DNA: TGTGCCAGCAGTTCTACAGGGGGTGGCGACGAGCAGTACTTC. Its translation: CASSSTGGGDEQYF.